Listed here are 23 T cell receptor beta chains from one sample, sequenced in a study of blood T cell repertoires in COVID-19. Libraries were prepared by immunoSEQ multiplex PCR; TCRdb keeps only in-frame clonotypes and omits some of them. Of about 190,000 clones listed, around four fifths are singletons. Sequencing used peripheral blood. Receptor source: a woman in her 70s with active or convalescent COVID-19.

In this sample, this clone turned up a few times. The sample holds other DNA sequences that translate to the same CDR3. The rearrangement links TRBV18 to TRBJ2-1; D gene uncertain. The CDR3 runs to 12 residues. Germline CDR1 reads KGHSH; CDR2 reads LQKENI. V gave up 1 base and J gave up 5 bases, with 3 bases separating them. In DNA, the CDR3 is TGTGCCAGCTCACCACTAAACAATGAGCAGTTCTTC. Encoded protein: CASSPLNNEQFF.

The chain carries TRBV5-1 and TRBJ2-7; D perhaps matches TRBD1 (6 bases). The CDR3 is made up of 14 amino acids. Trimming removed 2 bases from V and 0 bases from J, with 9 bases in between. Germline CDR1 reads SGHRS; CDR2 reads YFSETQ. CDR3 region: CASSLWGLSYEQYF. CDR3 DNA: TGCGCCAGCAGCTTATGGGGGCTCTCCTACGAGCAGTACTTC.

The chain couples TRBV7-6 to TRBJ2-7; 11 bases agree with TRBD1. J was trimmed by 7 bases and V by 3 bases; bases with no gene match: 14. Germline loops: CDR1 SGHVS, CDR2 FNYEAQ. This CDR3 comprises 17 residues. CDR3 DNA: TGTGCCAGCAGCTTGTCCCATCATTGGACAGGGGGCTGGGAGCAGTACTTC. It specifies CASSLSHHWTGGWEQYF.

The chain uses TRBV6-5 and TRBJ1-1, with TRBD1 identical over 8 bases. The CDR3 runs 14 residues. Germline CDR1 and CDR2: MNHEY and SVGAGI. Losses at the gene ends were 6 bases for V and 6 bases for J; bases not matched to a gene: 9. The CDR3 sequence: CASRGRGLGAEAFF. For the CDR3, the DNA is TGTGCCAGCAGGGGCAGGGGGCTTGGCGCTGAAGCTTTCTTT.

The V call is TRBV3-1 (or the pseudogene TRBV3-2), the J call TRBJ1-4; no firm D call. Germline CDR1 reads LGHDT; CDR2 reads YNNKEL (reference sequence). The CDR3 covers 20 residues. V shed 4 bases and J shed 0 bases, with 24 bases lying between them. Written as DNA, the CDR3 is TGTGCCAGCAGCCCCACCACCGAATCGGAGGGAGACCCAACTAATGAAAAACTGTTTTTT. Its translation is CASSPTTESEGDPTNEKLFF.

The V gene is TRBV29-1, the J gene TRBJ2-1, with 8 nucleotides matching TRBD2. The V gene end was trimmed by 4 bases and the J gene end by 7 bases; junction bases not matched to a gene: 6. The CDR3 consists of 13 residues. Germline loops: CDR1 SQVTM, CDR2 ANQGSEA. The CDR3 loop is CSVGTSGRNEQFF. The CDR3 DNA reads TGCAGCGTTGGCACTAGCGGTCGGAATGAGCAGTTCTTC.

This clone was counted between two and nine times. The chain carries TRBV18 and TRBJ1-5; a possible D gene is TRBD1 (5 bases). There are 14 residues in the CDR3. Trimming removed 2 bases from V and 5 bases from J, with 10 bases in between. Germline assignment: CDR1 KGHSH and CDR2 LQKENI. Written as DNA, the CDR3 is TGTGCCAGCTCACCAGGGGCAGGAGATCAGCCCCAGCATTTT. Translating it yields CASSPGAGDQPQHF.

The chain employs TRBV19 and TRBJ1-5; 8 positions match TRBD1. V shed 4 bases, J shed 3 bases, and the junction held 5 bases outside the gene matches. The CDR3 sequence is 15 residues long. CDR1 and CDR2 (germline): LNHDA, SQIVND (reference sequence). The CDR3 coding sequence is TGTGCCAGTAGTACGGACAGGGCGGCCAATCAGCCCCAGCATTTT. Its translation: CASSTDRAANQPQHF. Together with reference TRBV19 and TRBJ1-5, the CDR3 gives the full variable domain: DGGITQSPKYLFRKEGQNVTLSCEQNLNHDAMYWYRQDPGQGLRLIYYSQIVNDFQKGDIAEGYSVSREKKESFPLTVTSAQKNPTAFYLCASSTDRAANQPQHFGDGTRLSIL.

CDR3 loop: CATSRRGGNEQFF. In DNA form, the CDR3 reads TGTGCCACCAGTCGCCGCGGGGGGAATGAGCAGTTCTTC. The chain combines TRBV24-1 with TRBJ2-1, with 8 bases matching TRBD2. Germline assignment: CDR1 KGHDR and CDR2 SFDVKD. After removal of 6 bases from V and 7 bases from J, the junction contained 4 bases not matched to a gene. The CDR3 loop spans 13 amino acids.

This CDR3 is CASSNLGTSGNLYQETQYF. Here the CDR3 DNA reads TGTGCCAGCAGTAACTTGGGGACTAGCGGAAATTTATACCAAGAGACCCAGTACTTC. The rearrangement uses TRBV2 and TRBJ2-5, with TRBD2 identical over 11 bases. Per the germline V gene, CDR1 is SNHLY and CDR2 is FYNNEI. The CDR3 sequence is 19 residues long. V was clipped by 5 bases and J by 0 bases; unmatched bases: 14.

The chain couples TRBV19 to TRBJ1-2; D is perhaps TRBD1 (5 bases). This CDR3 contains 11 residues. Per the germline V gene, CDR1 is LNHDA and CDR2 is SQIVND (reference sequence). V lost 11 bases and J 8 bases, leaving 15 bases between the germline ends. In DNA, the CDR3 is TGTGCCTCCTACGGGGGAACGGGCTACACCTTC. Its translation is CASYGGTGYTF.

The chain links TRBV28 to TRBJ2-3, with D perhaps TRBD2 (6 bases). V shed 3 bases and J shed 2 bases, with 15 bases lying between them. From germline, CDR1 is MDHEN and CDR2 SYDVKM. The CDR3 spans 16 residues. The chain's CDR3 is CASSLGDSTYTDTQYF. The CDR3 DNA follows: TGTGCCAGCAGTTTGGGGGACTCTACTTACACAGATACGCAGTATTTT.

Only one count was recorded for this clone. CDR3 coding DNA: TGTGCCAGTAGTACGTCTAGCGGGATGAGTAATGAGCAGTTCTTC. This encodes CASSTSSGMSNEQFF. The V and J genes are TRBV19 and TRBJ2-1; 9 bases line up with TRBD2. This CDR3 contains 15 residues. In germline, CDR1 is LNHDA, CDR2 SQIVND (reference sequence). V lost 4 bases and J lost 7; bases outside the gene matches: 8.

This chain joins TRBV6-5 and TRBJ1-1, with 7 positions matching TRBD1. With 7 bases clipped from V and 1 base from J, the junction kept 6 bases outside the gene matches. Germline CDR1 reads MNHEY; CDR2 reads SVGAGI. The CDR3 contains 14 residues. The DNA for the CDR3 is TGTGCCAGCACCCGGGACAGAACGAACACTGAAGCTTTCTTT. It is translated as CASTRDRTNTEAFF.

J is TRBJ1-6 and V is TRBV12-5, with 10 bases matching TRBD1. This CDR3 spans 14 amino acids. With 10 bases clipped from V and 9 bases from J, the junction kept 9 bases outside the gene matches. Germline CDR1 reads LGHNT; CDR2 reads FRNRAP. DNA for the CDR3: TGTGCTACCCAGGGACAGGGGCGGCGTTCACCCCTCCACTTT. Its translation is CATQGQGRRSPLHF.

The rearrangement links TRBV6-2 or TRBV6-3 to TRBJ1-4, with TRBD1 as a possible D gene (5 bases). Germline loops: CDR1 MNHEY, CDR2 SVGEGT. The ends were cut back, 5 bases at V and 0 bases at J, with 13 bases in the middle. The CDR3 has 16 amino acids. The CDR3 DNA reads TGTGCCAGCAGTGCACGGGGGGTCACAACTAATGAAAAACTGTTTTTT. This translates into CASSARGVTTNEKLFF.

The CDR3 DNA is TGTGCCAGCAATCAGGGGATGGGCTCTGGGGCCAACGTCCTGACTTTC. Its protein product is CASNQGMGSGANVLTF. The gene calls are TRBV5-4 and TRBJ2-6; tentative D call: TRBD1 (6 bases). Germline V CDR1 and CDR2: SGHNT, YYREEE (reference sequence). This CDR3 spans 16 amino acids. Trimming took 6 bases from V and 0 from J, leaving 13 bases between them.

This rearrangement joins TRBV24-1 to TRBJ1-3, with D unresolved. Trimming pared 4 bases from V and 4 bases from J, leaving 16 bases between. This CDR3 has 16 amino acids. Germline V CDR1 and CDR2: KGHDR, SFDVKD. The CDR3 here is CATSDPTELSGNTIYF. The CDR3 DNA is TGTGCCACCAGTGACCCGACGGAGCTTTCGGGAAACACCATATATTTT.

The chain couples TRBV6-5 to TRBJ1-5; 8 bases are a match to TRBD1. CDR3 length: 13 residues. The J segment lost 7 bases and the V segment lost 6 bases, leaving 5 bases of the junction unmatched. The germline V gene encodes CDR1 MNHEY and CDR2 SVGAGI. The CDR3 loop is CASSRTGNQPQHF. CDR3 bases: TGTGCCAGCAGCCGGACAGGGAACCAGCCCCAGCATTTT.

CDR3: CASSVAPPGQAQITEAFF. The CDR3 nucleotides read TGTGCCAGCAGCGTAGCCCCCCCAGGACAGGCGCAGATCACTGAAGCTTTCTTT. The gene calls are TRBV9 and TRBJ1-1; 7 nucleotides agree with TRBD1. The germline V gene encodes CDR1 SGDLS and CDR2 YYNGEE. The V and J ends lost 0 bases and 4 bases, in that order; junction bases with no gene match: 15. The CDR3 totals 18 residues. Complete variable domain (other parts from reference TRBV9 and TRBJ1-1): DSGVTQTPKHLITATGQRVTLRCSPRSGDLSVYWYQQSLDQGLQFLIQYYNGEERAKGNILERFSAQQFPDLHSELNLSSLELGDSALYFCASSVAPPGQAQITEAFFGQGTRLTVV.

This chain uses TRBV6-5 with TRBJ1-2; the D gene is possibly TRBD1 (6 bases). Germline loops: CDR1 MNHEY, CDR2 SVGAGI. The CDR3 contains 14 residues. Deletions cut 4 bases from V and 4 bases from J, with 13 bases between. The CDR3 here is CASSLITGSYGYTF. For the CDR3, the DNA is TGTGCCAGCAGTTTAATCACAGGGAGCTATGGCTACACCTTC.

This sequence joins TRBV3-1 (or the pseudogene TRBV3-2) and TRBJ2-5, with a weak D call TRBD1 (5 bases). Trimming stripped 1 base from V and 2 bases from J, with 14 bases between. Looked up from germline, CDR1 is LGHDT and CDR2 is YNNKEL (reference sequence). There are 16 residues in the CDR3. The DNA for the CDR3 is TGTGCCAGCAGCCAAGGATGGGGCCACACTCAAGAGACCCAGTACTTC. This translates into CASSQGWGHTQETQYF.

The V and J genes are TRBV6-5 and TRBJ1-3, with D uncertain. V shed 7 bases and J shed 5 bases, with 15 bases lying between them. CDR1 and CDR2 (germline): MNHEY, SVGAGI. This CDR3 has 14 residues. The chain's CDR3 is CASTASDTRNTIYF. CDR3 coding DNA: TGTGCCAGCACTGCCAGCGATACTAGAAACACCATATATTTT.